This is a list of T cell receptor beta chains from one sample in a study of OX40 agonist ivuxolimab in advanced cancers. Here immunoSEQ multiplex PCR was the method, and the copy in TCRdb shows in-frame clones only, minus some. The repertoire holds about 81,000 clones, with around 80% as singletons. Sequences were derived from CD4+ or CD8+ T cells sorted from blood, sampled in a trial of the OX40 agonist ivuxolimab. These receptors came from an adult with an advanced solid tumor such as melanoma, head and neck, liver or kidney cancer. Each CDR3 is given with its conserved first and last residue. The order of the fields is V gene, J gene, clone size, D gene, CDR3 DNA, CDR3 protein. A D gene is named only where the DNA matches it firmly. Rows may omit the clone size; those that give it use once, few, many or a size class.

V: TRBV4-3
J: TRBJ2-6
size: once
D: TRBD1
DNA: TGCGCCAGCAGCCCGGACAGGGGCTCTGGGGCCAACGTCCTGACTTTC
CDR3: CASSPDRGSGANVLTF

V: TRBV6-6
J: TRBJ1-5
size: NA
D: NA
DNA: TGTGCCAGCACCGTTCAGGTCAGGTATCAGCCCCAGCATTTT
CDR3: CASTVQVRYQPQHF

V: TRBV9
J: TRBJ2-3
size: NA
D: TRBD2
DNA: TGTGCCAGCAGCGTGAGCGGGGGGGCCACCGATACGCAGTATTTT
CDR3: CASSVSGGATDTQYF

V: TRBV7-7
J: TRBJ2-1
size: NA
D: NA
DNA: TGTGCCAGCAGCTTAGACGGAGGGGGCAATGAGCAGTTCTTC
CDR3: CASSLDGGGNEQFF

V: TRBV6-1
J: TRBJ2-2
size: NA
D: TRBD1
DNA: TGTGCCAGCAGACCCCGGGACAGGGAACTGTTTTTT
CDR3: CASRPRDRELFF

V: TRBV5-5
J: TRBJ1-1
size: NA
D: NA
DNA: TGTGCCAGCAGCGACACATCAATTGAAGCTTTCTTT
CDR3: CASSDTSIEAFF

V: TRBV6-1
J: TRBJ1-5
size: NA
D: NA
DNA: TGTGCCAGCAGTGAAACAGGCACATCGAGCAATCAGCCCCAGCATTTT
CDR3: CASSETGTSSNQPQHF

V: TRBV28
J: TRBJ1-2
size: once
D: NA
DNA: TGTGCCAGCAGTTTATTGGCTCTCTCTGGCTACACCTTC
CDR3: CASSLLALSGYTF

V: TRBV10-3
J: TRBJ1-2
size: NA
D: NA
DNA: TGTGCCTCCAGATCCGAGGGCCGCGGACTCTATGGCTACACCTTC
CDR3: CASRSEGRGLYGYTF

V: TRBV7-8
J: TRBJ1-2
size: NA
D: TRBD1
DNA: TGTGCCAGCAGCTCACGGGACAGGGCTAACTATGGCTACACCTTC
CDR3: CASSSRDRANYGYTF

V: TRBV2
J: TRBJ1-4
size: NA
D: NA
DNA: TGTGCCAGCGGGGCTGAAAATGAAAAACTGTTTTTT
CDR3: CASGAENEKLFF

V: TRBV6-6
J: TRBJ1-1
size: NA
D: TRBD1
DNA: TGTGCCATCAGGGACCTTCCCGGGACAGGGGTGGCTTTCTTT
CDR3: CAIRDLPGTGVAFF

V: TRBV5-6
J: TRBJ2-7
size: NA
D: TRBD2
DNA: TGTGCCAGCAGCGCGGGACTAGCGGGAATCTCCTACGAGCAGTACTTC
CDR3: CASSAGLAGISYEQYF

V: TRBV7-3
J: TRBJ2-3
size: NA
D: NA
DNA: TGTGCCAGCAGCTTAGGAAACTACTACCACACAGATACGCAGTATTTT
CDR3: CASSLGNYYHTDTQYF

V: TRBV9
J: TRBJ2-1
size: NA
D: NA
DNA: TGTGCCAGCAGCGTAGGAGCGTCGAGGAACAATGAGCAGTTCTTC
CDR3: CASSVGASRNNEQFF

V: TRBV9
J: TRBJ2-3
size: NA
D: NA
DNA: TGTGCCAGCAGCGCGAGAGAGCAGTATTTT
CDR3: CASSAREQYF

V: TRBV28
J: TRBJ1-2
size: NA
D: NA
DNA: TGTGCCAGCAGTTTGTACCCTGGGGGAGGCGGCTACACCTTC
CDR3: CASSLYPGGGGYTF

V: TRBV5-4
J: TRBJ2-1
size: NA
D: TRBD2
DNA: TGTGCCAGCAGCCTAGGGACTAATTCATACAATGAGCAGTTCTTC
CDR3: CASSLGTNSYNEQFF

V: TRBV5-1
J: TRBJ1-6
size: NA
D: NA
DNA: TGCGCCAGCCCTAGTGAACGGGGGCACAGAAGGACCTGGATCTATAATTCACCCCTCCACTTT
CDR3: CASPSERGHRRTWIYNSPLHF

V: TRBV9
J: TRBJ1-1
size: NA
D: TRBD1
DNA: TGTGCCAGCAGCGCTCTACAGGGGAGGACTGAAGCTTTCTTT
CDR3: CASSALQGRTEAFF

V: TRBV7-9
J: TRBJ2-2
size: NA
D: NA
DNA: TGTGCCAGCAGCGTTACAGCGACTTCCACCGGGGAGCTGTTTTTT
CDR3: CASSVTATSTGELFF

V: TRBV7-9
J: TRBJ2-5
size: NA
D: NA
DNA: TGTGCCAGCAGTCCTAGGGTCGGGCAGGGGCTTAAGACCCAGTACTTC
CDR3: CASSPRVGQGLKTQYF

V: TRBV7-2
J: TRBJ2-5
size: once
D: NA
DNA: TGTGCCAGCAGCTTAGCGGGCCGGGGGACGTACCAAGAGACCCAGTACTTC
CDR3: CASSLAGRGTYQETQYF

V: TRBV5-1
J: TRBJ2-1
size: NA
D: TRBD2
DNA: TGCGCCAGCAGCTTTGGTAGCGGGGGGATAACTTACAATGAGCAGTTCTTC
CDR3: CASSFGSGGITYNEQFF

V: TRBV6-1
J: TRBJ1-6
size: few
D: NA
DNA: TGTGCCAGCAGTGAAGCGATGTTTACTAATTCACCCCTCCACTTT
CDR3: CASSEAMFTNSPLHF

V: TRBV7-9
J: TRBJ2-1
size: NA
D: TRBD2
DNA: TGTGCCAGCAGACCCATCCTCGGGAGGAACTCCTACAATGAGCAGTTCTTC
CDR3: CASRPILGRNSYNEQFF

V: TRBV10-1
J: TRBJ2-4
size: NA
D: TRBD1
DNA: TGCGCCAGCAGACAGGGGGCCGCCAAAAACATTCAGTACTTC
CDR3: CASRQGAAKNIQYF

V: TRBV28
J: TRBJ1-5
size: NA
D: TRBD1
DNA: TGTGCCAGCAGCGCCAGACAGGGCTTGGGCAATCAGCCCCAGCATTTT
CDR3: CASSARQGLGNQPQHF

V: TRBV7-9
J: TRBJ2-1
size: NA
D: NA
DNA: TGTGCCAGCAGCTTAGATGCAGGGTTGGATGAGCAGTTCTTC
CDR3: CASSLDAGLDEQFF

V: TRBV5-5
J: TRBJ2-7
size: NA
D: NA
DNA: TGTGCCAGCAGCCCTGGGGCGGACACCTACGAGCAGTACTTC
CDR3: CASSPGADTYEQYF

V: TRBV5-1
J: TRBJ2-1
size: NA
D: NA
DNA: TGCGCCAGCAGCTTTAGGTCGTCCTCCTACAATGAGCAGTTCTTC
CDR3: CASSFRSSSYNEQFF

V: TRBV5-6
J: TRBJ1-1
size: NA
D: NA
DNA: TGTGCCAGCAGCTTGCTTCTCGAGGGATTGAACACTGAAGCTTTCTTT
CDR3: CASSLLLEGLNTEAFF

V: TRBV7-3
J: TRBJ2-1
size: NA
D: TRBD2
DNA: TGTGCCAGCAGCCTCCGACTAGCTAGCCATGAGCAGTTCTTC
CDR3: CASSLRLASHEQFF

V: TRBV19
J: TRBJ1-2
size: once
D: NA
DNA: TGTGCCAGTAGTATCCCAGGAAAGCCCTCTAACTATGGCTACACCTTC
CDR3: CASSIPGKPSNYGYTF

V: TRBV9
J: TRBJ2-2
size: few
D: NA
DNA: TGTGCCAGCAGCCTCGTCCTCTTCGGGGAGCTGTTTTTT
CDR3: CASSLVLFGELFF

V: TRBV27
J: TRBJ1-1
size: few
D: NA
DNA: TGTGCCAGCAGCCGCTTGGGGGGCCCTGAAGCTTTCTTT
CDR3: CASSRLGGPEAFF

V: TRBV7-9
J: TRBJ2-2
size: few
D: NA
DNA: TGTGCCAGCAGCCCGTGGGGAAACACCGGGGAGCTGTTTTTT
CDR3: CASSPWGNTGELFF

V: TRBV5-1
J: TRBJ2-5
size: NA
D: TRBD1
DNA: TGCGCCAGCAGCCGGGGACAGGGGAACACAGAGACCCAGTACTTC
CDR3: CASSRGQGNTETQYF

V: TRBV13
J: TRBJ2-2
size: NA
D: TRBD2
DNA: TGTGCCAGCAGCTGGGGACTAGCGGGAGTAGGTACCGGGGAGCTGTTTTTT
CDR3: CASSWGLAGVGTGELFF

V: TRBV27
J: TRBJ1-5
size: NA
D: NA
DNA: TGTGCCAGCAGTTTATTTTCCTCTTTGGGCAATCAGCCCCAGCATTTT
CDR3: CASSLFSSLGNQPQHF

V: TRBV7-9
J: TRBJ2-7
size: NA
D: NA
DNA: TGTGCCAGCAGCTTCTTGGAGGGGCAGTACTTC
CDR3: CASSFLEGQYF